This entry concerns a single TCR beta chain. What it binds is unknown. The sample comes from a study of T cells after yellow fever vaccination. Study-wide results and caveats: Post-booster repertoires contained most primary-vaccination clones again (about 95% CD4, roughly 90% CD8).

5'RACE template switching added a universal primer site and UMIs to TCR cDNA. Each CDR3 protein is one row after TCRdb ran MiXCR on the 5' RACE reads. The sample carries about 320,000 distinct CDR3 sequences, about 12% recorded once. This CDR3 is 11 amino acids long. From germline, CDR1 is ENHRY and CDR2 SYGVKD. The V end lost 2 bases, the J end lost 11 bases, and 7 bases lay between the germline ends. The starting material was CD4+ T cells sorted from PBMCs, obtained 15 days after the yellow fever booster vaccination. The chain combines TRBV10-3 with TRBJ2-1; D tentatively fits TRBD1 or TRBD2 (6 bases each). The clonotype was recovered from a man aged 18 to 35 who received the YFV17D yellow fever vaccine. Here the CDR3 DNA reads TGTGCCATCAGTGAGGGGGGGCAGCAGTTCTTC. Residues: CAISEGGQQFF.